Described below is a single T cell receptor beta chain sequence and its context. The clone's antigen remains unknown. It has no much larger one-base neighbor in the sample; base qualities were not kept. Explained via the paper, the treatment or condition label denotes: 19 received Ad26.COV2.S at low or high dose, single or two shots; several received placebo; per-sample allocation not given. Repertoires of vaccine and placebo recipients were sequenced from samples collected on day 63 after the first injection. In Cohort 1b, 25 adults aged 18-55 years were enrolled at a single site in Boston, USA, between 29 July and 7 August 2020. Ad26.COV2.S was a replication-incompetent adenovirus type 26 vector expressing a prefusion-stabilized SARS-CoV-2 spike protein from the original Wuhan strain. The immunoSEQ Assay was the method used to sequence TCRbeta CDR3 regions. After extraction, genomic DNA underwent amplification by bias-controlled multiplex PCR, followed by high-throughput sequencing. The study's own analysis went as follows. To quantify the absolute abundance of every unique TCRbeta CDR3 region, sequences were collapsed and filtered. T cell fraction was estimated by normalizing TCRbeta template counts to usable DNA, which was measured by amplifying reference genes present in all nucleated cells. Repertoire TCRs were annotated as SARS-CoV-2-specific by exact matching of V gene, CDR3 amino acid sequence and J gene to a known reactive TCR set. The reference SARS-CoV-2 TCR set was derived from MIRA and filtered for enrichment in COVID-19-positive ImmuneCODE repertoires, a step that removed public or cross-reactive TCRs. Using the MIRA antigens, annotated TCRs were further analysed by specific ORF or by position within an ORF. Breadth was defined as annotated unique rearrangements over total unique productive rearrangements; depth was the summed frequency of those rearrangements. Two-sided Wilcoxon rank-sum tests were applied when comparing TCR breadth between groups. Drawn from immuneACCESS, this table holds only the in-frame rearrangements with V and J called that TCRdb kept. Clones are partly lost; checked studies trace under half to an unresolved V gene and leave the rest unexplained. V, J and clone size are taken as reported in that table, and D and trimming were inferred from the DNA itself. This sample has under 500,000 clones in its table, and 80% to 95% of those were observed once. The top ten constitute around 1.7% of the sample.

The data belong to a study of Ad26.COV2.S vaccination and SARS-CoV-2 variants (dated by TCRdb to 2020 to 2023). Study-wide context: Donors in the vaccine arm were drawn from COV1001, a phase I-IIa trial of Ad26.COV2.S in healthy adults that was multicentre, randomized, double-blind and placebo-controlled. Dosing of Ad26.COV2.S was intramuscular, at either 5x10^10 or 1x10^11 viral particles, delivered as one shot or as two shots spaced 56 days apart. TCRbeta repertoire sequencing was used to assess the specificity and breadth of SARS-CoV-2-reactive T cell receptors after Ad26.COV2.S vaccination. The TCR-sequenced set comprised approximately 30 samples: about 19 Ad26.COV2.S vaccine recipients, 5 placebo recipients and 8 SARS-CoV-2 convalescent individuals. Participants in the trial were split at random into five groups of five each, receiving low-dose or high-dose Ad26.COV2.S once or twice, or else placebo on both occasions. Throughout the experiments and outcome assessment, investigators stayed blinded to trial group allocation. Broader findings and caveats from the paper: After vaccination, substantial breadth of spike-specific CD8+ and CD4+ T cell responses was reported. Comparable non-spike TCR breadth was observed between vaccine and placebo recipients, consistent with only spike being contained in the vaccine. The study lacked the statistical power to compare responses across vaccine doses or regimens. According to the authors, total T cell responses may have been underestimated by the TCR breadth and depth analyses. Ad26.COV2.S recipients had higher spike-specific TCR breadth than placebo recipients (P = 0.0014).

The CDR3 runs 20 amino acids, cysteine and phenylalanine included. Only the CDR3 portion is preserved as DNA: 60 bases, with reading frame beginning at the first base. Reading the germline V gene gives CDR1 LGHNA and CDR2 YSLEER. At the junction V is shortened by 0 bases and J by 2 bases, with 24 bases in between. The receptor was derived from a person between 18 and 60 years old who received the Ad26.COV2.S COVID-19 vaccine or a placebo. Recombination linked TRBV4-3 to TRBJ2-3; the D gene cannot be resolved reliably. The specimen comprised peripheral blood, sampled in a trial of Ad26.COV2.S vaccine versus placebo. The sequenced DNA: TGCGCCAGCAGCCAAGAAGGTGGTTTATCAGTCCCCCGTACCACAGATACGCAGTATTTT. It codes for CASSQEGGLSVPRTTDTQYF.